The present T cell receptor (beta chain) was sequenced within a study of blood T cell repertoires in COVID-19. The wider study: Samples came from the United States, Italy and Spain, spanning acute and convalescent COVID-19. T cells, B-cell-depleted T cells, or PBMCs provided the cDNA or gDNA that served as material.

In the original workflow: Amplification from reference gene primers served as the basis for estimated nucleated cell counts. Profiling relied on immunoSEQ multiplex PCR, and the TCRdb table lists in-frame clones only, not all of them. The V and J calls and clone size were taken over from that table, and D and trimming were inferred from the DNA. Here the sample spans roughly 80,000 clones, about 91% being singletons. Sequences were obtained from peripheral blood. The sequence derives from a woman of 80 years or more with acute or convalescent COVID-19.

CDR3 coding DNA: TGTGCCAGCAGCCCCATAGGGGACGAGCAGTACTTC. This gives the protein CASSPIGDEQYF. The chain joins TRBV7-9 to TRBJ2-7, with D maybe TRBD1 (5 bases). Trimming stripped 5 bases from V and 5 bases from J, with 10 bases between. The CDR3 runs 12 residues. The V gene's germline CDR1 is SEHNR and CDR2 FQNEAQ (reference sequence). Together with reference TRBV7-9 and TRBJ2-7, the CDR3 gives the full variable domain: DTGVSQNPRHKITKRGQNVTFRCDPISEHNRLYWYRQTLGQGPEFLTYFQNEAQLEKSRLLSDRFSAERPKGSFSTLEIQRTEQGDSAMYLCASSPIGDEQYFGPGTRLTVT.